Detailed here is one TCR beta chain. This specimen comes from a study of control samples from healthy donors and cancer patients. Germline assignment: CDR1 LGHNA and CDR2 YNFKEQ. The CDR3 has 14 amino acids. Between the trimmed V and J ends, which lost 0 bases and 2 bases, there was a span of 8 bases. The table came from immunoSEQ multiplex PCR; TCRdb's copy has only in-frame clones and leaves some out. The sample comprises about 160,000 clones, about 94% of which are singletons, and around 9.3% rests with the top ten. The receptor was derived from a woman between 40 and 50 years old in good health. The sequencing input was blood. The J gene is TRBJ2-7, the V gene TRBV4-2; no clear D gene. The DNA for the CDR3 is TGTGCCAGCAGCCAAGATGGGGAAACCTACGAGCAGTACTTC. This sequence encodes CASSQDGETYEQYF.